The 5 T cell receptor beta chains in this list originate from one sample, sequenced in a study of T cell responses to AZD1222 COVID-19 vaccine. Libraries were prepared by immunoSEQ multiplex PCR; TCRdb keeps only in-frame clonotypes and omits some of them. The sample includes about 85,000 clones, 86% seen only once; the top ten take under 9%. This specimen consisted of peripheral blood, obtained on day 0 of AZD1222 vaccination. Receptors were obtained from an adult in good health.

The genes are TRBV18 and TRBJ2-1; 7 positions agree with TRBD2. Germline loops: CDR1 KGHSH, CDR2 LQKENI. CDR3 size: 15 residues. V lost 3 bases to trimming and J lost 1 base; unmatched junction nucleotides: 3. The CDR3 DNA reads as TGTGCCAGCTCACCGGTACTAGCGTCCTACAATGAGCAGTTCTTC. Encoded protein: CASSPVLASYNEQFF.

V gene TRBV19 combines with J gene TRBJ2-3; D tentatively reads TRBD1 or TRBD2 (5 bases each). Germline V gene sequence: CDR1 LNHDA, CDR2 SQIVND (reference sequence). The CDR3 length is 16 residues. V lost 5 bases to trimming and J lost 4 bases, with 19 bases between them. The DNA of the CDR3 is TGTGCCAGTAGTGTTCCCCCGGGGCTAGGTTCAGATACGCAGTATTTT. It encodes CASSVPPGLGSDTQYF.

The chain has TRBV18 and TRBJ2-4; 10 bases align to TRBD1. The CDR3 has 14 residues. V trimming: 6 bases; J trimming: 6 bases; junction bases outside the gene matches: 5. Germline CDR1 KGHSH, CDR2 LQKENI. This CDR3 is CASSPGQGGNIQYF. The CDR3 region has the DNA TGTGCCAGCTCCCCCGGACAGGGGGGAAACATTCAGTACTTC.

V usage is TRBV7-9 and J usage is TRBJ2-5; maybe TRBD2 (5 bases). CDR3 length: 15 amino acids. The V end was cut by 6 bases, the J end by 2 bases, with 16 bases between. The V gene's germline CDR1 is SEHNR and CDR2 FQNEAQ (reference sequence). CDR3 DNA sequence: TGTGCCAGCAGGGCCCGCGAGGGTCGACAAGAGACCCAGTACTTC. This codes for CASRAREGRQETQYF.

The chain is built from TRBV21-1 and TRBJ2-7; TRBD2 is taken as the D call from the table, unchecked against the DNA. TRBV21-1 is flagged as a pseudogene. The CDR3 is 14 amino acids. The CDR3 bases are TGTGCCAGCAGCCCCTCGGGGGGCCCCTACGAGCAGTACTTC. Translated, it gives CASSPSGGPYEQYF.